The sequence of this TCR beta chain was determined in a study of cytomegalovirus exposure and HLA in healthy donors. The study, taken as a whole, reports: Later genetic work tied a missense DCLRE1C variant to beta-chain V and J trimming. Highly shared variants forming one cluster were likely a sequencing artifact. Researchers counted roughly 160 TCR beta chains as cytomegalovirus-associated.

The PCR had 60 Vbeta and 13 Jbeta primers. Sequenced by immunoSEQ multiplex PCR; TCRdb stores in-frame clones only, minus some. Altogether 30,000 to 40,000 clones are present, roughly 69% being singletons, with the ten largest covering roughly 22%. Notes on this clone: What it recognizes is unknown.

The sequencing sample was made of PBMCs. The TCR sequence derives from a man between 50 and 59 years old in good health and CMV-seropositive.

Here the CDR3 reads CASSSDGMNTEAFF. CDR3 sequence (DNA): TGCGCCAGCAGCTCAGACGGGATGAACACTGAAGCTTTCTTT. The chain joins TRBV5-1 to TRBJ1-1; the D is unclear. Germline CDR1 is SGHRS and CDR2 is YFSETQ. The V and J ends lost 3 bases and 0 bases respectively, with 9 bases between them. This CDR3 contains 14 residues.